A selection of T cell receptor beta chains follows, all from one sample in a study of blood T cell repertoires in COVID-19. Generated by immunoSEQ multiplex PCR, the TCRdb table keeps only in-frame clones and is missing some. The table has roughly 120,000 clones, 60% to 85% seen once. The sequencing input was peripheral blood. The receptors were sampled from a man between 65 and 85 years old with acute or convalescent COVID-19. Both conserved end residues are part of each CDR3. The D gene is left open where the match is weak. Clone size is shown for a subset of rows, as once, few, many or a class of expanded clone.

size	D	V	J	DNA	CDR3
-	-	TRBV7-9	TRBJ2-5	TGTGCCAGCACCTCTTCGGAAGAGACCCAGTACTTC	CASTSSEETQYF
-	TRBD2	TRBV5-4	TRBJ2-5	TGTGCCAGCAGCTTGGGGTTGGGGACTACCCACCAAGAGACCCAGTACTTC	CASSLGLGTTHQETQYF
-	-	TRBV7-2	TRBJ1-6	TGTGCCAGCAGCTTACCGACAGCCTATAATTCACCCCTCCACTTT	CASSLPTAYNSPLHF
-	TRBD2	TRBV7-8	TRBJ2-4	TGTGCCAGCAGTAGTAGCGGGAGGACGAACATTCAGTACTTC	CASSSSGRTNIQYF
once	-	TRBV27	TRBJ2-5	TGTGCCAGCAGTTTATCAGGGGTCAAAGAGACCCAGTACTTC	CASSLSGVKETQYF
-	-	TRBV6-4	TRBJ2-2	TGTGCCAGCAGTGACTCGTTTGGCTTGAACACCGGGGAGCTGTTTTTT	CASSDSFGLNTGELFF
-	-	TRBV4-1	TRBJ2-7	TGCGCCAGCAGCCAAGACGGCGCGGGTAGAGGCGAGCAGTACTTC	CASSQDGAGRGEQYF
many	TRBD1	TRBV18	TRBJ1-5	TGTGCCAGCTCACCGCCCGGGACAGACTTGCATCAGCCCCAGCATTTT	CASSPPGTDLHQPQHF
-	TRBD1	TRBV6-5	TRBJ1-4	TGTGCCAGCAGTCAGGGACAGGGGGGTGAAAAACTGTTTTTT	CASSQGQGGEKLFF
-	TRBD1	TRBV7-3	TRBJ2-5	TGTGCCAGCAGCTTAACGGGACAGGGCCAGACCCAGTACTTC	CASSLTGQGQTQYF